The 30 T cell receptor beta chains given below trace back to one sample, sequenced in a study of blood T cell repertoires in COVID-19 (dated by TCRdb to 2019 to 2021). The method was the immunoSEQ multiplex PCR assay. Entries here come from immuneACCESS through TCRdb and include only in-frame sequences with V and J called. Some clones fail to appear in such tables; in the studies checked, an unresolved V gene covers under half of the shortfall, and the cause of the remainder is unknown. The sample records roughly 45,000 clones, more than 75% of which are singletons. Over 4.5% of the sample goes to the ten largest clones. Sequenced material: peripheral blood. Receptors were obtained from an older woman with acute or convalescent COVID-19.

As to this clone: The same CDR3 also results from other DNA sequences found in this sample. The chain employs TRBV5-1 and TRBJ1-5; D uncertain. The CDR3 sequence is 14 residues long. V was cut by 3 bases and J by 1 base, with 8 bases left in between. From germline, CDR1 is SGHRS and CDR2 YFSETQ. In DNA, the CDR3 is TGCGCCAGCAGCTCCGGGTTGAGCAATCAGCCCCAGCATTTT. Translation gives CASSSGLSNQPQHF.

V is TRBV7-9 and J is TRBJ2-3; 7 bases match TRBD1. Germline-derived CDR1 and CDR2 are SEHNR and FQNEAQ (reference sequence). J lost 2 bases, V lost 5 bases, and 4 bases had no gene match. The length of the CDR3 is 14 residues. The CDR3 DNA sequence: TGTGCCAGCAGCGAACAGGGGTACACAGATACGCAGTATTTT. It translates to CASSEQGYTDTQYF.

The CDR3 nucleotides read TGTGCCAGCAGTTCAACAGGGTCAAGGTGGACCGGGGAGCTGTTTTTT. Amino acid sequence: CASSSTGSRWTGELFF. The chain carries TRBV6-5 and TRBJ2-2; D is perhaps TRBD1 (6 bases). Looked up from germline, CDR1 is MNHEY and CDR2 is SVGAGI. This CDR3 spans 16 amino acids. V shed 4 bases and J shed 5 bases, with 17 bases lying between them.

The chain carries TRBV7-3 and TRBJ2-1; TRBD2 might be the D (5 bases). Trimming shortened V by 1 base and J by 4 bases, and 14 bases separated the two germline ends. The length of the CDR3 is 16 residues. The germline V gene has CDR1 SGHTA and CDR2 FQGTGA. The CDR3 protein is CASSLIASGSYNEQFF. The CDR3 DNA is TGTGCCAGCAGCTTAATAGCGAGCGGCTCTTACAATGAGCAGTTCTTC.

The CDR3 reads CASSIGGNTGTGGNQPQHF. The CDR3 DNA reads as TGTGCCAGTAGTATAGGGGGGAACACCGGGACAGGGGGCAATCAGCCCCAGCATTTT. The chain is built from TRBV19 and TRBJ1-5, with 10 bases that match TRBD1. The CDR3 has 19 amino acids. Looked up from germline, CDR1 is LNHDA and CDR2 is SQIVND (reference sequence). Germline trimming cut 1 base from V and 2 bases from J; bases unmatched to any gene: 11.

The chain's CDR3 is CASSIAPGTGYNSPLHF. CDR3 in DNA: TGTGCCAGTAGTATAGCCCCCGGGACAGGCTATAATTCACCCCTCCACTTT. The chain uses TRBV19 and TRBJ1-6; 8 nucleotides match TRBD1. The length of the CDR3 is 17 residues. Germline CDR1 and CDR2: LNHDA and SQIVND (reference sequence). Trimming at V came to 1 base and at J to 3 bases, leaving 5 bases not matched to a gene. Looking up the rest from reference TRBV19 and TRBJ1-6 gives the full variable domain: DGGITQSPKYLFRKEGQNVTLSCEQNLNHDAMYWYRQDPGQGLRLIYYSQIVNDFQKGDIAEGYSVSREKKESFPLTVTSAQKNPTAFYLCASSIAPGTGYNSPLHFGNGTRLTVT.

The rearrangement links TRBV7-2 to TRBJ1-5; D possibly corresponds to TRBD1 (5 bases). This CDR3 comprises 14 residues. Germline-derived CDR1 and CDR2 are SGHTA and FQGNSA. The V gene lost 7 bases and the J gene lost 5 bases, with 15 bases spanning the gap. DNA of the CDR3: TGTGCCAGCAACCGGGGGGACCGTGATCAGCCCCAGCATTTT. It encodes CASNRGDRDQPQHF.

This chain connects TRBV12-3 or TRBV12-4 to TRBJ2-7; TRBD2 is a possible D gene (5 bases). Trimming cost V 2 bases and J 7 bases, with 12 bases left between them. The CDR3 loop spans 13 amino acids. CDR3 sequence reads: CASSLQVTGEQYF. CDR3 in DNA: TGTGCCAGCAGTTTACAGGTCACGGGGGAGCAGTACTTC.

The rearrangement uses TRBV11-3 and TRBJ2-3, with 7 bases identical to TRBD1. The CDR3 is 15 residues long. Losses at the gene ends were 3 bases for V and 3 bases for J; bases not matched to a gene: 6. Per the germline V gene, CDR1 is SGHNT and CDR2 is YENEEA. CDR3 region: CASSLGTAITDTQYF. Written as DNA, the CDR3 is TGTGCCAGCAGCTTGGGGACAGCAATTACAGATACGCAGTATTTT.

The chain recombines TRBV18 with TRBJ1-2; TRBD1 aligns across 9 bases. Germline V lookup: CDR1 KGHSH, CDR2 LQKENI. The length of the CDR3 is 14 residues. Trimming removed 5 bases from V and 8 bases from J; junction bases left unmatched: 9. CDR3 amino acids: CASSAGTGNKGYTF. As DNA, the CDR3 is TGTGCCAGCTCAGCCGGGACAGGGAACAAAGGCTACACCTTC. Full variable domain (outside the CDR3, taken from reference TRBV18 and TRBJ1-2): NAGVMQNPRHLVRRRGQEARLRCSPMKGHSHVYWYRQLPEEGLKFMVYLQKENIIDESGMPKERFSAEFPKEGPSILRIQQVVRGDSAAYFCASSAGTGNKGYTFGSGTRLTVV.

The chain uses TRBV6-6 and TRBJ1-1; D is possibly TRBD1 (5 bases). The CDR3 runs to 13 residues. CDR1 is MNHNY and CDR2 is SVGAGI in the germline V gene (reference sequence). The V and J ends lost 0 bases and 5 bases respectively, with 7 bases between them. The CDR3 reads CASSYSKGTEAFF. In DNA, the CDR3 is TGTGCCAGCAGTTACTCGAAGGGGACTGAAGCTTTCTTT.

This chain links TRBV19 with TRBJ2-5, with TRBD1 matching 11 bases. Looked up from germline, CDR1 is LNHDA and CDR2 is SQIVND (reference sequence). CDR3 length: 16 residues. V lost 3 bases and J lost 2; bases outside the gene matches: 5. The CDR3 coding sequence is TGTGCCAGTAGTATCTCTGGGACAGGGGGACAAGAGACCCAGTACTTC. Protein: CASSISGTGGQETQYF.

The V gene is TRBV7-3, the J gene TRBJ2-7; TRBD1 matches 7 bases. The junction had 10 bases not matched to a gene; V was cut back by 5 bases and J by 3 bases. The CDR3 has 15 amino acids. Germline CDR1 is SGHTA and CDR2 is FQGTGA. CDR3 in amino acids: CASSTSGGIGYEQYF. The CDR3 nucleotides are TGTGCCAGCAGCACCTCAGGGGGAATCGGCTACGAGCAGTACTTC.

This sequence joins TRBV6-5 and TRBJ2-3; TRBD2 aligns across 7 bases. This CDR3 has 15 amino acids. V shed 0 bases, J shed 6 bases, and the junction held 6 bases outside the gene matches. Germline-derived CDR1 and CDR2 are MNHEY and SVGAGI. CDR3 bases: TGTGCCAGCAGTTACTCGAGCGGGGCTCCGGATACGCAGTATTTT. Its translation is CASSYSSGAPDTQYF.

The V and J genes are TRBV18 and TRBJ2-2; weak D call: TRBD1 (5 bases). The CDR3 has 14 residues. V lost 2 bases and J 1 base, leaving 5 bases between the germline ends. CDR1 is KGHSH, CDR2 LQKENI, per germline. The CDR3 spells CASSPDRNTGELFF. DNA for the CDR3: TGTGCCAGCTCACCAGACAGGAACACCGGGGAGCTGTTTTTT.

This chain joins TRBV6-2 or TRBV6-3 and TRBJ2-7; 7 nucleotides match TRBD1. V shed 4 bases and J 2 bases; nucleotides not matched to a gene: 5. The CDR3 contains 14 residues. In germline, CDR1 is MNHEY, CDR2 SVGEGT. The CDR3 loop reads CASSSRTGPYEQYF. CDR3 nucleotide sequence: TGTGCCAGCAGTTCCCGGACAGGCCCCTACGAGCAGTACTTC.

The chain recombines TRBV7-3 with TRBJ2-3; a possible D gene is TRBD1 (5 bases). CDR1 and CDR2 from the germline V gene are SGHTA and FQGTGA. The CDR3 has 17 amino acids. The V and J ends lost 1 base and 1 base respectively, with 15 bases between them. As DNA, the CDR3 is TGTGCCAGCAGCTTAAAATCTTGGGGCACGGGCACAGATACGCAGTATTTT. Its protein is CASSLKSWGTGTDTQYF.

CDR3 protein: CATSEPRKGAGYEQYF. In DNA form, the CDR3 reads TGTGCCACCAGCGAGCCCCGGAAGGGGGCGGGGTACGAGCAGTACTTC. V is TRBV15 and J is TRBJ2-7; a weak D match, TRBD1 (7 bases). The CDR3 totals 16 residues. Trimming pared 5 bases from V and 4 bases from J, leaving 21 bases between. CDR1 and CDR2 from the germline V gene are LNHNV and YYDKDF (reference sequence).

V usage is TRBV9 and J usage is TRBJ2-5; D gene ambiguous. With 1 base removed from V and 4 bases from J, the gap between germline ends came to 17 bases. Germline loops: CDR1 SGDLS, CDR2 YYNGEE. The CDR3 covers 16 residues. CDR3 in amino acids: CASSVLSGGFGETQYF. CDR3 nucleotides: TGTGCCAGCAGCGTACTCTCGGGTGGGTTTGGAGAGACCCAGTACTTC.

The chain combines TRBV4-1 with TRBJ2-2; D call uncertain. The CDR3 covers 17 residues. The V end lost 0 bases, the J end lost 4 bases, and 15 bases lay between the germline ends. CDR1 MGHRA and CDR2 YSYEKL come from the germline V gene. CDR3 sequence: CASSQDQATRSTGELFF. The CDR3 DNA follows: TGCGCCAGCAGCCAAGATCAGGCAACCCGTTCCACCGGGGAGCTGTTTTTT.

The V and J genes are TRBV2 and TRBJ2-7, with D perhaps matching TRBD2 (6 bases). The length of the CDR3 is 13 residues. The V gene lost 6 bases and the J gene lost 0 bases, with 9 bases spanning the gap. The germline CDR1 and CDR2 sequences are SNHLY and FYNNEI. The CDR3 spells CASRGGNSYEQYF. The CDR3 nucleotides are TGTGCCAGCAGGGGGGGTAACTCCTACGAGCAGTACTTC.

The V and J genes are TRBV7-3 and TRBJ2-7; the D gene is possibly TRBD2 (6 bases). The germline gives CDR1 SGHTA, CDR2 FQGTGA. Trimming pared 5 bases from V and 3 bases from J, leaving 17 bases between. The CDR3 runs 15 residues. CDR3 bases: TGTGCCAGCAGCCCCCAGGCGGGGAATTTCTACGAGCAGTACTTC. Protein: CASSPQAGNFYEQYF. Supplemented by reference TRBV7-3 and TRBJ2-7, the full variable domain reads GAGVSQTPSNKVTEKGKYVELRCDPISGHTALYWYRQSLGQGPEFLIYFQGTGAADDSGLPNDRFFAVRPEGSVSTLKIQRTERGDSAVYLCASSPQAGNFYEQYFGPGTRLTVT.

The chain is built from TRBV14 and TRBJ2-7; 7 bases line up with TRBD2. V lost 0 bases to trimming and J lost 6 bases; unmatched junction nucleotides: 8. The CDR3 is 15 residues long. Germline loops: CDR1 SGHDN, CDR2 FVKESK. CDR3 sequence (DNA): TGTGCCAGCAGCCAAGATCCAGCGGGGAGGGCCGAGCAGTACTTC. Its protein product is CASSQDPAGRAEQYF. The whole variable domain, filled in from reference TRBV14 and TRBJ2-7, reads EAGVTQFPSHSVIEKGQTVTLRCDPISGHDNLYWYRRVMGKEIKFLLHFVKESKQDESGMPNNRFLAERTGGTYSTLKVQPAELEDSGVYFCASSQDPAGRAEQYFGPGTRLTVT.

This chain connects TRBV3-1 (or the pseudogene TRBV3-2) to TRBJ2-7; 7 positions match TRBD2. The CDR3 spans 12 residues. The V and J ends lost 8 bases and 4 bases, in that order; junction bases with no gene match: 5. Per the germline V gene, CDR1 is LGHDT and CDR2 is YNNKEL (reference sequence). The CDR3 DNA sequence: TGTGCCAGCTCGGGGGGTTTTTACGAGCAGTACTTC. Protein sequence: CASSGGFYEQYF.

This clone was recorded once. The V gene is TRBV27, the J gene TRBJ2-7; 14 bases fit TRBD2. The V and J ends lost 7 bases and 5 bases, in that order; junction bases with no gene match: 4. From germline, CDR1 is MNHEY and CDR2 SMNVEV (reference sequence). The CDR3 has 14 amino acids. CDR3 DNA sequence: TGTGCCAGCACCGGGACTAGCGGGAGAAACGAGCAGTACTTC. The encoded protein is CASTGTSGRNEQYF.

The chain has TRBV18 and TRBJ1-1; the match to TRBD1 covers 8 bases. Trimming at V came to 5 bases and at J to 3 bases, leaving 11 bases not matched to a gene. This CDR3 has 16 amino acids. The V gene's germline CDR1 is KGHSH and CDR2 LQKENI. The CDR3 bases are TGTGCCAGCTCAGCACAACAGGGGGGGCATGACACTGAAGCTTTCTTT. It translates to CASSAQQGGHDTEAFF.

The chain carries TRBV7-7 and TRBJ2-6; TRBD1 is a possible D gene (5 bases). The CDR3 extends over 14 amino acids. V dropped 5 bases and J dropped 3 bases, with 8 bases sitting between them. CDR1 is SSHAT, CDR2 FNYEAQ, per germline (reference sequence). The CDR3 nucleotides read TGTGCCAGCAGCCCAGGGTATGGGGCCAACGTCCTGACTTTC. Translating it yields CASSPGYGANVLTF.

This clone was seen a single time. The chain is built from TRBV3-1 (or the pseudogene TRBV3-2) and TRBJ2-7; 14 bases fit TRBD2. Germline V CDR1 and CDR2: LGHDT, YNNKEL (reference sequence). The trim removed 4 bases at V and 13 bases at J, leaving 3 bases unmatched. The CDR3 is made up of 12 amino acids. The CDR3 region is CASSPGLAGVYF. The CDR3 DNA follows: TGTGCCAGCAGCCCGGGACTAGCGGGAGTTTACTTC.

Only one count was recorded for this clone. V gene TRBV25-1 combines with J gene TRBJ1-1; no reliable D call. The V gene lost 7 bases and the J gene lost 4 bases, with 22 bases spanning the gap. The CDR3 is made up of 16 amino acids. CDR1 MGHDK and CDR2 SYGVNS come from the germline V gene. In nucleotides, the CDR3 is TGTGCCAGCACCCCGGCGAAGGCCGGGATGGGCACTGAAGCTTTCTTT. Protein sequence: CASTPAKAGMGTEAFF.

V and J are TRBV6-1 and TRBJ2-5, with D tentatively TRBD1 (7 bases). The CDR3 spans 15 residues. Germline CDR1 and CDR2: MNHNS and SASEGT. With 1 base removed from V and 5 bases from J, the gap between germline ends came to 14 bases. DNA of the CDR3: TGTGCCAGCAGTGAAGAAGCAGGGGGGTGGGAGACCCAGTACTTC. This translates into CASSEEAGGWETQYF.